The source of this TCR beta chain is a study of blood T cell repertoires in COVID-19. Study summary: Specimens from acute and convalescent COVID-19 originated in the United States, Italy and Spain.

Assay: immunoSEQ multiplex PCR; the TCRdb copy retains only in-frame clones and omits some. In the table there are around 320,000 clones, about 90% of which are singletons. Germline CDR1 is ENHRY and CDR2 is SYGVKD. V lost 3 bases, J lost 7 bases, and 10 bases lay in between. The CDR3 is 13 residues long. The TCR originated in a young woman with acute COVID-19. The chain couples TRBV10-3 to TRBJ1-5, with D possibly TRBD1 on 5 matching bases. The sample consisted of PBMCs or T cells enriched from blood (not recorded which). The CDR3 sequence is CAISDPGRQPQHF. CDR3 DNA sequence: TGTGCCATCAGTGATCCAGGGAGGCAGCCCCAGCATTTT.